What follows are 29 T cell receptor beta chains derived from one specimen sequenced in a study of CD8 T cells in Susac syndrome (dated by TCRdb to the late 2010s). Library preparation was by the immunoSEQ multiplex PCR assay. RNA was extracted with the RNeasy kit and roughly 0.45 to 1 ug was reverse transcribed using random hexamers. The raw public data were reprocessed by TCRdb itself: fastp quality trimming at Q25, MiXCR clonotype calling, in-frame beta chains only. Merged by CDR3 protein, the rows form single entries marked with the most common genes and DNA. Here the sample has 45,000 to 60,000 distinct CDR3 sequences; 93% occur a single time. Approximately 0.49% of the sample is taken by the ten largest. Sequencing input: CD8+ T cells from PBMCs. These receptor sequences come from a human donor with multiple sclerosis.

The chain employs TRBV11-2 and TRBJ2-7; the match to TRBD1 covers 7 bases. The CDR3 extends over 16 amino acids. Germline trimming cut 5 bases from V and 0 bases from J; bases unmatched to any gene: 10. Germline V gene data show CDR1 as SGHAT and CDR2 as FQNNGV. Here the CDR3 reads CASSDHTGADSYEQYF. The CDR3 DNA reads TGTGCCAGCAGCGACCATACAGGGGCTGACTCCTACGAGCAGTACTTC.

The rearrangement joins TRBV5-6 to TRBJ2-6; D call uncertain. The CDR3 contains 15 residues. Per the germline V gene, CDR1 is SGHDT and CDR2 is YYEEEE. Trimming took off 3 bases at V and 0 bases at J, with 7 bases between the two ends. The CDR3: CASSSEYSGANVLTF. The CDR3 nucleotides read TGTGCCAGCAGCTCGGAGTACTCTGGGGCCAACGTCCTGACTTTC.

The CDR3 bases are TGTGCCAGCAGTTTATCAGGGGTACCGAACACTGAAGCTTTCTTT. It translates to CASSLSGVPNTEAFF. V usage is TRBV28 and J usage is TRBJ1-1; the D gene is possibly TRBD1 (6 bases). Trimming took off 1 base at V and 1 base at J, with 10 bases between the two ends. CDR3 length: 15 amino acids. Germline V gives CDR1 MDHEN, CDR2 SYDVKM. The variable domain in full, with the rest retrieved from reference TRBV28 and TRBJ1-1, is DVKVTQSSRYLVKRTGEKVFLECVQDMDHENMFWYRQDPGLGLRLIYFSYDVKMKEKGDIPEGYSVSREKKERFSLILESASTNQTSMYLCASSLSGVPNTEAFFGQGTRLTVV.

This sequence joins TRBV9 and TRBJ2-1; no firm D call. CDR1 is SGDLS and CDR2 is YYNGEE in the germline V gene. V was trimmed by 4 bases and J by 10 bases, leaving 15 bases between them. The CDR3 has 13 residues. CDR3 DNA sequence: TGTGCCAGCAGCCCGATGAGGTCGGAGGAGCAGTTCTTC. Encoded protein: CASSPMRSEEQFF.

J is TRBJ2-7 and V is TRBV6-4, with TRBD1 matching over 9 bases. From germline, CDR1 is MRHNA and CDR2 SNTAGT. V lost 3 bases, J lost 5 bases, and 5 bases stayed unmatched. The CDR3 extends over 14 amino acids. The chain's CDR3 is CASSESQGADEQYF. The CDR3 DNA is TGTGCCAGCAGTGAGTCACAGGGGGCGGACGAGCAGTACTTC.

The J gene is TRBJ2-3, the V gene TRBV28, with D unresolved. Trimming cost V 2 bases and J 0 bases, with 12 bases left between them. The CDR3 contains 16 residues. The germline V gene encodes CDR1 MDHEN and CDR2 SYDVKM. Here the CDR3 reads CASSLDALASTDTQYF. DNA for the CDR3: TGTGCCAGCAGTTTAGATGCACTGGCTAGCACAGATACGCAGTATTTT.

This clonotype was recorded once. The V and J genes are TRBV11-2 and TRBJ2-2; D call uncertain. This CDR3 has 13 residues. Germline CDR1 SGHAT, CDR2 FQNNGV. Trimming took 2 bases from V and 5 from J, leaving 6 bases between them. The CDR3 is CASSLYETGELFF. The CDR3 coding sequence is TGTGCCAGCAGCTTATATGAGACCGGGGAGCTGTTTTTT.

Relative to its sample, this clonotype is medium-sized. This chain joins TRBV6-1 and TRBJ1-1; D remains unclear. The germline CDR1 and CDR2 sequences are MNHNS and SASEGT. The V gene lost 3 bases and the J gene lost 9 bases, with 5 bases spanning the gap. This CDR3 is built from 10 residues. CDR3 residues: CASSDGKAFF. The CDR3, as DNA: TGTGCCAGCAGTGATGGAAAAGCTTTCTTT.

The chain employs TRBV27 and TRBJ2-1; 10 bases agree with TRBD2. Losses at the gene ends were 4 bases for V and 5 bases for J; bases not matched to a gene: 5. From germline, CDR1 is MNHEY and CDR2 SMNVEV (reference sequence). The CDR3 spans 15 residues. The CDR3 coding sequence is TGTGCCAGCAGTTGTACTAGCGGGGTTGACAATGAGCAGTTCTTC. Protein: CASSCTSGVDNEQFF.

The chain joins TRBV5-1 to TRBJ1-1; D may be TRBD1 (6 bases). Trimming pared 4 bases from V and 5 bases from J, leaving 15 bases between. CDR1 is SGHRS and CDR2 is YFSETQ in the germline V gene. The CDR3 is 14 residues long. The CDR3 loop is CASSLGGDQTEAFF. As DNA, the CDR3 is TGCGCCAGCAGCCTAGGGGGGGATCAAACTGAAGCTTTCTTT.

The sample holds one count of this clonotype. V and J are TRBV27 and TRBJ2-2; 7 nucleotides agree with TRBD2. Trimming cost V 3 bases and J 0 bases; bases outside gene matches: 7. The CDR3 covers 17 residues. CDR1 is MNHEY and CDR2 is SMNVEV in the germline V gene (reference sequence). The CDR3 loop is CASSFYPGGTNTGELFF. The CDR3 nucleotides read TGTGCCAGCAGTTTTTATCCCGGGGGGACGAACACCGGGGAGCTGTTTTTT.

The J gene is TRBJ2-1, the V gene TRBV6-4, with 10 positions matching TRBD1. In germline, CDR1 is MRHNA, CDR2 SNTAGT. V gave up 6 bases and J gave up 4 bases; unmatched junction bases: 6. This CDR3 region has 15 residues. The CDR3: CASSPGQGEYNEQFF. The CDR3 coding sequence is TGTGCCAGCAGCCCAGGACAGGGGGAATACAATGAGCAGTTCTTC.

The chain employs TRBV5-1 and TRBJ1-4; D not certain. The CDR3 is 14 residues long. Germline assignment: CDR1 SGHRS and CDR2 YFSETQ. The V end lost 0 bases, the J end lost 7 bases, and 10 bases lay between the germline ends. As DNA, the CDR3 is TGCGCCAGCAGCTTGGAAGGGTACGGTGAAAAACTGTTTTTT. It is translated as CASSLEGYGEKLFF.

The chain recombines TRBV7-9 with TRBJ1-1; D is unclear. Germline V gives CDR1 SEHNR, CDR2 FQNEAQ (reference sequence). Trimming left V 5 bases short and J 3 bases short, with 10 bases between. The CDR3 runs to 13 residues. The CDR3 DNA reads as TGTGCCAGCAGCCCCCGGGCAGACACTGAAGCTTTCTTT. Amino acid sequence: CASSPRADTEAFF.

V gene TRBV7-9 combines with J gene TRBJ2-5, with D tentatively TRBD1 (6 bases). This CDR3 is built from 14 residues. V lost 2 bases and J lost 9, with 16 bases in between. Germline assignment: CDR1 SEHNR and CDR2 FQNEAQ (reference sequence). The CDR3 DNA follows: TGTGCCAGCAGCTTACGGGACACCCATGTGGCCCAGTACTTC. Amino acid sequence: CASSLRDTHVAQYF. The variable domain in full, with the rest retrieved from reference TRBV7-9 and TRBJ2-5, is DTGVSQNPRHKITKRGQNVTFRCDPISEHNRLYWYRQTLGQGPEFLTYFQNEAQLEKSRLLSDRFSAERPKGSFSTLEIQRTEQGDSAMYLCASSLRDTHVAQYFGPGTRLLVL.

This chain connects TRBV5-4 to TRBJ2-1; D is unresolved. Trimming cost V 10 bases and J 5 bases, with 13 bases left between them. Germline CDR1 reads SGHNT; CDR2 reads YYREEE (reference sequence). The CDR3 has 12 residues. DNA of the CDR3: TGTGCCGTCATGGCCCCTGACAATGAGCAGTTCTTC. Amino acids: CAVMAPDNEQFF.

V and J are TRBV10-3 and TRBJ1-2; a weak D match, TRBD1 (6 bases). The germline V and J ends were trimmed by 7 bases and 6 bases, with 12 bases remaining between them. Germline CDR1 ENHRY, CDR2 SYGVKD. This CDR3 region has 12 residues. CDR3 bases: TGTGCCATCACCTCGGCAGGGGATGGCTACACCTTC. It yields the protein CAITSAGDGYTF.

J is TRBJ1-1 and V is TRBV5-6; perhaps TRBD1 as D (5 bases). The V end lost 0 bases, the J end lost 3 bases, and 9 bases lay between the germline ends. The CDR3 covers 14 residues. Germline V lookup: CDR1 SGHDT, CDR2 YYEEEE. The CDR3 protein is CASSLGGRYTEAFF. The CDR3 nucleotides read TGTGCCAGCAGCTTGGGGGGACGGTACACTGAAGCTTTCTTT.

The count of this clonotype is one. This sequence joins TRBV5-1 and TRBJ2-3; D remains ambiguous. Deletions cut 0 bases from V and 8 bases from J, with 7 bases between. Germline values: CDR1 SGHRS, CDR2 YFSETQ. The CDR3 is made up of 12 amino acids. CDR3 in DNA: TGCGCCAGCAGCTTGGACAGTCCTACGCAGTATTTT. Its protein product is CASSLDSPTQYF.

The rearrangement links TRBV9 to TRBJ1-1; a weak D match, TRBD1 (5 bases). V was shortened by 4 bases and J by 4 bases, with 14 bases between the two germline ends. The CDR3 runs 14 residues. From germline, CDR1 is SGDLS and CDR2 YYNGEE. CDR3 nucleotides: TGTGCCAGCAGCACCCGAGGGGAGGGCACTGAAGCTTTCTTT. Its translation is CASSTRGEGTEAFF.

J is TRBJ1-1 and V is TRBV28, with D unresolved. Looked up from germline, CDR1 is MDHEN and CDR2 is SYDVKM. The CDR3 covers 11 residues. The V end was cut by 1 base, the J end by 6 bases, with 3 bases between. CDR3 DNA: TGTGCCAGCAGTTTATTGGCTGAAGCTTTCTTT. It is translated as CASSLLAEAFF.

The CDR3 here is CASSLPSGFVVEQFF. In DNA form, the CDR3 reads TGTGCCAGCAGCTTGCCCTCAGGGTTCGTCGTTGAGCAGTTCTTC. This chain uses TRBV5-4 with TRBJ2-1; perhaps TRBD1 as D (5 bases). Germline values: CDR1 SGHNT, CDR2 YYREEE (reference sequence). The CDR3 sequence is 15 residues long. Trimming took off 1 base at V and 9 bases at J, with 17 bases between the two ends.

The genes are TRBV7-9 and TRBJ1-1; 7 bases are a match to TRBD1. Germline values: CDR1 SEHNR, CDR2 FQNEAQ (reference sequence). This CDR3 spans 15 amino acids. J lost 8 bases, V lost 4 bases, and 13 bases had no gene match. As DNA, the CDR3 is TGTGCCAGCAGCTACTTAGGGAAGACAGGGCCCGAAGCTTTCTTT. Protein sequence: CASSYLGKTGPEAFF.

V and J are TRBV11-2 and TRBJ2-1, with D unclear. The V end was cut by 2 bases, the J end by 7 bases, with 18 bases between. The germline gives CDR1 SGHAT, CDR2 FQNNGV. The CDR3 has 16 amino acids. Written as DNA, the CDR3 is TGTGCCAGCAGCTTACCCGGGCGAAACATGGGAAATGAGCAGTTCTTC. This gives the protein CASSLPGRNMGNEQFF.

This sequence joins TRBV29-1 and TRBJ2-7, with 7 bases fitting TRBD1. This CDR3 spans 14 amino acids. Germline CDR1 reads SQVTM; CDR2 reads ANQGSEA. With V trimmed by 0 bases and J by 5 bases, 7 bases remained unmatched. The DNA of the CDR3 is TGCAGCGTTGAAGACGCAACAGGGGCTGACGAGCAGTACTTC. Protein: CSVEDATGADEQYF.

CDR3 residues: CSAPGTGWYEQYF. DNA of the CDR3: TGCAGTGCCCCCGGGACAGGGTGGTACGAGCAGTACTTC. The chain combines TRBV20-1 with TRBJ2-7, with 9 bases identical to TRBD1. With V trimmed by 6 bases and J by 4 bases, 7 bases remained unmatched. Germline loops: CDR1 DFQATT, CDR2 SNEGSKA (reference sequence). The CDR3 is 13 amino acids.

This chain uses TRBV11-1 with TRBJ2-7; D might be TRBD1 (5 bases). Germline values: CDR1 SGHAT, CDR2 FQDESV (reference sequence). This CDR3 has 16 amino acids. Trimming took off 2 bases at V and 0 bases at J, with 14 bases between the two ends. The CDR3: CASSLSKGQISYEQYF. The CDR3 nucleotides are TGTGCCAGCAGCTTAAGTAAGGGGCAGATCTCCTACGAGCAGTACTTC.

This chain uses TRBV27 with TRBJ2-2; no firm D call. CDR1 MNHEY and CDR2 SMNVEV come from the germline V gene (reference sequence). The CDR3 runs to 14 residues. V lost 2 bases and J lost 0, with 4 bases in between. The CDR3 DNA sequence: TGTGCCAGCAGTTTAACGGCGAACACCGGGGAGCTGTTTTTT. It is translated as CASSLTANTGELFF.

V gene TRBV12-3 or TRBV12-4 combines with J gene TRBJ2-5; maybe TRBD1 (5 bases). CDR3 length: 14 amino acids. V lost 7 bases, J lost 3 bases, and 15 bases lay in between. Here the CDR3 reads CASNQDGHKETQYF. The DNA of the CDR3 is TGTGCCAGCAACCAGGACGGACACAAAGAGACCCAGTACTTC.